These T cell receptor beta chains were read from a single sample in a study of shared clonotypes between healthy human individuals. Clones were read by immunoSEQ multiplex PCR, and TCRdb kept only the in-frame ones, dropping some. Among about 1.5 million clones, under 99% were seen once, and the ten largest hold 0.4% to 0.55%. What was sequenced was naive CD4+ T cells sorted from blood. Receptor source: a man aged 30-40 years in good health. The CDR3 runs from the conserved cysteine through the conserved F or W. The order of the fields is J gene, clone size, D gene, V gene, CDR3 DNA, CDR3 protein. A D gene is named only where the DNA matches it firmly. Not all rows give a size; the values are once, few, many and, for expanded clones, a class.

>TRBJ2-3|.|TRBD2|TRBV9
TGTGCCAGCAGCGTAGTAACAACTAGCGGCGGGAGGGATACGCAGTATTTT
CASSVVTTSGGRDTQYF
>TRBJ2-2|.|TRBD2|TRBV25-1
TGTGCCAGCAGGTCTCCGGGACTAGCGGGAAACACCGGGGAGCTGTTTTTT
CASRSPGLAGNTGELFF
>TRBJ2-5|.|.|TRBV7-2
TGTGCCAGCAGCCCCACTAGCTGGGAGACCCAGTACTTC
CASSPTSWETQYF
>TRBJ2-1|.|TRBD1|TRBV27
TGTGCCAGCAGGGACAGGGGACTTTACAATGAGCAGTTCTTC
CASRDRGLYNEQFF
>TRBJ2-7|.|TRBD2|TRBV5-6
TGTGCCAGCAGCTTGGTCTCCGCTAGCGGGATTTACGAGCAGTACTTC
CASSLVSASGIYEQYF
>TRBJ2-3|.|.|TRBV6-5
TGTGCCAGCAACCCTGGGAACAGCGGGGATACGCAGTATTTT
CASNPGNSGDTQYF
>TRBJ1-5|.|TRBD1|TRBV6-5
TGTGCCAGCAGTAACCGACAGGGGGATCAGCCCCAGCATTTT
CASSNRQGDQPQHF
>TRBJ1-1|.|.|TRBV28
TGTGCCAGCAGACACTTGGGGAAATACACTGAAGCTTTCTTT
CASRHLGKYTEAFF
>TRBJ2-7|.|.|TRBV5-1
TGCGCCAGCAGCGGGCTGGGTGCGACAGGTCCCTACGAGCAGTACTTC
CASSGLGATGPYEQYF
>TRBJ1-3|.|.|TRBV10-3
TGTGCCATCAGTGACGTTCCGGGACTCTGGACTGGAAACACCATATATTTT
CAISDVPGLWTGNTIYF
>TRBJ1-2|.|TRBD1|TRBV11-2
TGTGCCAGCAGCTTAGTGGGACAGAGGAGTAACTATGGCTACACCTTC
CASSLVGQRSNYGYTF
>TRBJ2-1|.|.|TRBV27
TGTGCCAGCAGTTTATCACTCTTCCATGAGCAGTTCTTC
CASSLSLFHEQFF
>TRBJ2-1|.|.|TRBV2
TGTGCCAGCAGTGAAGCGCTTCTGGCGGGGCAATACAATGAGCAGTTCTTC
CASSEALLAGQYNEQFF
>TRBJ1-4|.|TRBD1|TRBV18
TGTGCCAGCTCACCAGGCAGGGGGCGTGAAAAACTGTTTTTT
CASSPGRGREKLFF
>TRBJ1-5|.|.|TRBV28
TGTGCCAGCAGTCTAGCGACAACAGGGAGAAATCAGCCCCAGCATTTT
CASSLATTGRNQPQHF
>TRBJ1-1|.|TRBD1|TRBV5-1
TGCGCCAGCAGCTTACGGACAGGAGAAAACACTGAAGCTTTCTTT
CASSLRTGENTEAFF
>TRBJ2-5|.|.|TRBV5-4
TGTGCCAGCAGCTTGATCGGGCTAGAAGAGACCCAGTACTTC
CASSLIGLEETQYF
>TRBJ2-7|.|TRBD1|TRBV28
TGTGCCAGCCTCGGGACAGTTGCATTTTACTTC
CASLGTVAFYF
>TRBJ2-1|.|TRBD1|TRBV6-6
TGTGCCAGCAGCCCCTGGGCAGGGGGCTGGAATGAGCAGTTCTTC
CASSPWAGGWNEQFF
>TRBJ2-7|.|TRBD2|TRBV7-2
TGTGCCAGCAGCTTAGCGGTAGCGGGACGGTTGGAGCAGTACTTC
CASSLAVAGRLEQYF
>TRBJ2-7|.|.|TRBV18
TGTGCCAGCTCACCATTACAGGGCGGCGACGAGCAGTACTTC
CASSPLQGGDEQYF
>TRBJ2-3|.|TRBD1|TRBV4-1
TGCGCCAGCAGCCAATCGGGACAGGGACGGAGGACGGGAGAACCTAGCACAGATACGCAGTATTTT
CASSQSGQGRRTGEPSTDTQYF
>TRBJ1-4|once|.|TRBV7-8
TGTGCCAGCAGCGCCCAACGGGGTTTCCATGAAAAACTGTTTTTT
CASSAQRGFHEKLFF
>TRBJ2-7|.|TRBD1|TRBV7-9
TGTGCCAGCAGCTCAGGGGGTGGGCAGCGGAGACTAAACTACGAGCAGTACTTC
CASSSGGGQRRLNYEQYF
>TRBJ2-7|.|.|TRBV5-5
TGTGCCAGCAGCTTGGCAGTGGTCTCGGACTACGAGCAGTACTTC
CASSLAVVSDYEQYF
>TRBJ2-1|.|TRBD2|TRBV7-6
TGTGCCAGCAGCCTCCCGACTAGCGGAAGTGGGTGGGATGAGCAGTTCTTC
CASSLPTSGSGWDEQFF
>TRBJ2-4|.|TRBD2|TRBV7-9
TGTGCCAGCAGCCGGGAGGGGATGGGGTTCGAAAACATTCAGTACTTC
CASSREGMGFENIQYF
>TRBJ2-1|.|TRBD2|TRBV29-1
TGCAGCGTGGCTAGCGGGAGAAGGATTTACAATGAGCAGTTCTTC
CSVASGRRIYNEQFF
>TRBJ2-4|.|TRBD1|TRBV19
TGTGCCAGTAGGCGGACAGGGAGGGCCAAAAACATTCAGTACTTC
CASRRTGRAKNIQYF
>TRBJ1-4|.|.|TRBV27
TGTGCCAGCAGTTTATTCCTGGACACCGCAACTAATGAAAAACTGTTTTTT
CASSLFLDTATNEKLFF
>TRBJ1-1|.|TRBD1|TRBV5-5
TGTGCCAGCAGCAGACAGCAGGGGGCCTCGCTCACTGAAGCTTTCTTT
CASSRQQGASLTEAFF
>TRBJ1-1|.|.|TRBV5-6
TGTGCCAGCAGCTTGTGGGGGGTACCCACTGAAGCTTTCTTT
CASSLWGVPTEAFF
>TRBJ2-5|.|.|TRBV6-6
TGTGCCAGCAGTACCCAATACCAAGAGACCCAGTACTTC
CASSTQYQETQYF
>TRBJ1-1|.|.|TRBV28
TGTGCCAGCAGTTTACTAGGACAAGCCGAGGGTGAAGCTTTCTTT
CASSLLGQAEGEAFF
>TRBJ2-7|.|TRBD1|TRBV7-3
TGTGCCAGCAGCTTAGACAGGGCCTACGAGCAGTACTTC
CASSLDRAYEQYF
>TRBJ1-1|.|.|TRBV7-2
TGTGCCAGCAGCTTGGGCAGGAAGAACACTGAAGCTTTCTTT
CASSLGRKNTEAFF
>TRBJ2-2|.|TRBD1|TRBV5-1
TGCGCCAGCAGCTTTATGACAGGGGAAGCCGGGGAGCTGTTTTTT
CASSFMTGEAGELFF
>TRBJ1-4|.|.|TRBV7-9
TGTGCCAGCAGCTTACGACCCCCGTGGGAAAAACTGTTTTTT
CASSLRPPWEKLFF